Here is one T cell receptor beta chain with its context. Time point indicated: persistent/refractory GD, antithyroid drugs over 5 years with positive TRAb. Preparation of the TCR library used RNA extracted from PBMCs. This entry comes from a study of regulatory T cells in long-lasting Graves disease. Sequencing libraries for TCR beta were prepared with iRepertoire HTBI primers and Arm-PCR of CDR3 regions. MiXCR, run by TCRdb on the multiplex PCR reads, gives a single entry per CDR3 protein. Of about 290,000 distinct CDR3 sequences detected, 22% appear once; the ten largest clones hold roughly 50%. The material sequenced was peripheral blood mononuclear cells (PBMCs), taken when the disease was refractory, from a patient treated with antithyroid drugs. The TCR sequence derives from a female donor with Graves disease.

The CDR3 coding sequence is TGCAGTGCTGAGAGCGGACGTTCCTACGAGCAGTACTTC. It encodes CSAESGRSYEQYF. The chain carries TRBV20-1 and TRBJ2-7, with D possibly TRBD2 on 5 matching bases. Trimming shortened V by 5 bases and J by 1 base, and 12 bases separated the two germline ends. Per the germline V gene, CDR1 is DFQATT and CDR2 is SNEGSKA (reference sequence). The CDR3 extends over 13 amino acids.